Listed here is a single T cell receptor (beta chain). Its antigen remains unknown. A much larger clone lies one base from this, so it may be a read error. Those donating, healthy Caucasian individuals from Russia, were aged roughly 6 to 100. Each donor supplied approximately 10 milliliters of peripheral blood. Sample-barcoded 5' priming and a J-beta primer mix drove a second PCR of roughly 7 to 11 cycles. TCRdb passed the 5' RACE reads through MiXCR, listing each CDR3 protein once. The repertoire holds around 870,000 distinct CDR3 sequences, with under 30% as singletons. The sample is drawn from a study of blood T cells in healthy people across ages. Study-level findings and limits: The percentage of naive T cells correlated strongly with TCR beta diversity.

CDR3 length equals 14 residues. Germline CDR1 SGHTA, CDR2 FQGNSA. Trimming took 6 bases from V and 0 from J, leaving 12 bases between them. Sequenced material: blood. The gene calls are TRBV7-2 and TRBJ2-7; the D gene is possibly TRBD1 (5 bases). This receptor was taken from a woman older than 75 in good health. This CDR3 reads CASSYAQGSYEQYF. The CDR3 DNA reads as TGTGCCAGCAGTTACGCCCAGGGCTCCTACGAGCAGTACTTC.